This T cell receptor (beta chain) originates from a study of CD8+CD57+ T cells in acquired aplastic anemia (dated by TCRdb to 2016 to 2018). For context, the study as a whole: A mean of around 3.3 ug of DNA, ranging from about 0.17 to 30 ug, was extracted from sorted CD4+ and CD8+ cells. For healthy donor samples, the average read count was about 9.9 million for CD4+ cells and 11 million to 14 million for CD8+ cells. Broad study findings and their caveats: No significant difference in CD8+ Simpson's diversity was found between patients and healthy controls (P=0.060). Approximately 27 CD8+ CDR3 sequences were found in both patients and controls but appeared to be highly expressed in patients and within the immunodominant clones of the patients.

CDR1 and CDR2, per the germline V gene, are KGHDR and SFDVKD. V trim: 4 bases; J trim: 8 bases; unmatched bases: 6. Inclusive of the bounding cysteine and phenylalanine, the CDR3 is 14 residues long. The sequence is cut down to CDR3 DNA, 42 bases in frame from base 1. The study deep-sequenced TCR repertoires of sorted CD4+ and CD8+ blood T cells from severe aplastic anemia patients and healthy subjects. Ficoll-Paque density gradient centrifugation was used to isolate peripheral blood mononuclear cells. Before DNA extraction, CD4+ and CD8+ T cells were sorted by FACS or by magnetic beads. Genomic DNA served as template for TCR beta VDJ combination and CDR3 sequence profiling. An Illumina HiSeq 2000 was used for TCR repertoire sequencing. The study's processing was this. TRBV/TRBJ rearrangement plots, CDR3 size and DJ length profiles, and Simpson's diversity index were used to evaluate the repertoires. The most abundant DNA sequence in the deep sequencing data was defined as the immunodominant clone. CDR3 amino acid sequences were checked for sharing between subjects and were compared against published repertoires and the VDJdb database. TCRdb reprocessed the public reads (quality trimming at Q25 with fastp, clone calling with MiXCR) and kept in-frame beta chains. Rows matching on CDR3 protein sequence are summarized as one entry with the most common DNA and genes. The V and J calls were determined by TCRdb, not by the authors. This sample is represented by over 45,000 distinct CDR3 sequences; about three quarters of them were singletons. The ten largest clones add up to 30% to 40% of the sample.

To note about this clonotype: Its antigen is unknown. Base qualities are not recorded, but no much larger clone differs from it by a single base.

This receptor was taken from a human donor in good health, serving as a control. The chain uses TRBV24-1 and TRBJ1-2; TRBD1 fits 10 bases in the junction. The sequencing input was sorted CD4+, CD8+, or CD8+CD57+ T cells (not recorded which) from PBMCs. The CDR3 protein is CATSDARTGGGYTF. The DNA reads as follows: TGTGCCACCAGTGACGCAAGGACAGGGGGAGGCTACACCTTC.